This T cell receptor (beta chain) came from a study of molecular identifiers for immune sequencing clone quantification. This clonotype was found many times. Germline V lookup: CDR1 SGHDN, CDR2 FVKESK. V trimming: 0 bases; J trimming: 0 bases; junction bases outside the gene matches: 9. The CDR3 consists of 18 residues. TCRdb re-analysed the PCR reads in MiXCR, keeping a single row per CDR3 protein. The repertoire holds approximately 550,000 distinct CDR3 sequences, about a quarter seen once, with roughly 0.79% in the top ten. The chain couples TRBV14 to TRBJ2-3, with 7 bases lining up with TRBD2. This receptor was identified in a human donor in good health. Some libraries in this study had Jurkat cell RNA spiked in. The sample comprised naive CD8+ T cells from blood, with Jurkat cell RNA spiked in. Sample subset: FACS-sorted CD8+CD4-CCR7+CD45RA+ naive T cells. The CDR3 sequence is CASSQDLLAATSTDTQYF. The CDR3, as DNA: TGTGCCAGCAGCCAAGACCTCCTAGCGGCTACTAGCACAGATACGCAGTATTTT.